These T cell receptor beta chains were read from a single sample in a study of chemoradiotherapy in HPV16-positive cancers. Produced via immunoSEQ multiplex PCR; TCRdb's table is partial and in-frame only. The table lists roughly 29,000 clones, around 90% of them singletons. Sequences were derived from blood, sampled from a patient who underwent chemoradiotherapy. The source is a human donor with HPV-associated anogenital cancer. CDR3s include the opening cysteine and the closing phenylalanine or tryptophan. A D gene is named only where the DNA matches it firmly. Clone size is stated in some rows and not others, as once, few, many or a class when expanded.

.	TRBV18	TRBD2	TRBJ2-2	CASSPTGTSGAGELFF	TGTGCCAGCTCACCAACCGGGACTAGCGGGGCCGGGGAGCTGTTTTTT
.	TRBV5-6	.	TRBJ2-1	CASSSADVNNEQFF	TGTGCCAGCAGCTCCGCCGATGTAAACAATGAGCAGTTCTTC
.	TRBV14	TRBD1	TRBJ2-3	CASSPGTAQYF	TGTGCCAGCAGCCCAGGGACAGCGCAGTATTTT
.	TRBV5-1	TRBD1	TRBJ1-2	CASSLGTGGFYGYTF	TGCGCCAGCAGCTTGGGGACAGGGGGCTTCTATGGCTACACCTTC
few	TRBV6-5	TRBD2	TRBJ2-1	CASSLTSGGNNEQFF	TGTGCCAGCAGCCTGACTAGCGGGGGCAACAATGAGCAGTTCTTC
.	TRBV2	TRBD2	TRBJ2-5	CASSRTSLKETQYF	TGTGCCAGCAGCCGGACTAGCTTAAAGGAGACCCAGTACTTC
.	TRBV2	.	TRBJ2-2	CASMFRTENTGELFF	TGTGCCAGCATGTTCAGGACAGAGAACACCGGGGAGCTGTTTTTT
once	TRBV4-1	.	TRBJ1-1	CASSPFTRFEAFF	TGCGCCAGCAGCCCTTTTACGCGGTTTGAAGCTTTCTTT
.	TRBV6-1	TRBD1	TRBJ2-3	CASSEGGQAGDTQYF	TGTGCCAGCAGTGAAGGGGGACAGGCGGGAGATACGCAGTATTTT
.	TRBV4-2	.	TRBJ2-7	CASSQGGAAGAYEQYF	TGTGCCAGCAGCCAAGGTGGTGCGGCAGGAGCCTACGAGCAGTACTTC
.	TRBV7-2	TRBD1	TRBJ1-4	CANMQGAGEKLFF	TGTGCCAACATGCAGGGGGCAGGTGAAAAACTGTTTTTT
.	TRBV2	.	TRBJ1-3	CASSENRAGNTIYF	TGTGCCAGCAGTGAAAACAGGGCCGGAAACACCATATATTTT
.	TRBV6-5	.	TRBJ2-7	CASSYIVGVGYEQYF	TGTGCCAGCAGTTACATCGTCGGGGTAGGGTACGAGCAGTACTTC
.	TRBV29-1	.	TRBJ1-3	CSVGPRDTIYF	TGCAGCGTTGGGCCGAGGGACACCATATATTTT
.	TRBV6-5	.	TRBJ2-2	CASSYSRTGELFF	TGTGCCAGCAGTTACTCGAGGACCGGGGAGCTGTTTTTT
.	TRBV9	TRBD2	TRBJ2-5	CASSVALAEETQYF	TGTGCCAGCAGCGTAGCCCTAGCGGAGGAGACCCAGTACTTC
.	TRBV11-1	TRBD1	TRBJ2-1	CASSDRGRSSRAYNEQFF	TGTGCCAGCAGCGACAGGGGGCGGAGTAGTAGGGCCTACAATGAGCAGTTCTTC
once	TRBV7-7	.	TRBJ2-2	CASSLRDGSSGELFF	TGTGCTAGCAGCTTACGGGACGGAAGTTCCGGGGAGCTGTTTTTT
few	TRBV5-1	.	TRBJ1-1	CASSLAGNPEAFF	TGCGCCAGCAGCTTGGCAGGGAACCCTGAAGCTTTCTTT
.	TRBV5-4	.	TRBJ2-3	CASSLPGTDTQYF	TGTGCCAGCAGCTTGCCAGGGACAGATACGCAGTATTTT
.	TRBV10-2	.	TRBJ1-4	CASSVHTEKLFF	TGCGCCAGCAGTGTTCATACAGAAAAACTGTTTTTT
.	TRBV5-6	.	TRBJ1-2	CASSLETGTSGTYGYTF	TGTGCCAGCAGCTTGGAGACCGGGACATCAGGGACTTATGGCTACACCTTC
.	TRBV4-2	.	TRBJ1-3	CASSQEYGGFGNTIYF	TGTGCCAGCAGCCAAGAGTACGGGGGCTTTGGAAACACCATATATTTT
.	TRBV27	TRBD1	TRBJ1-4	CASTPLRDRGNEKLFF	TGTGCCAGCACCCCTTTGAGGGACAGGGGGAATGAAAAACTGTTTTTT
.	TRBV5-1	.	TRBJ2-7	CASSFSGNTHYEQYF	TGCGCCAGCAGCTTTTCAGGGAATACTCATTACGAGCAGTACTTC
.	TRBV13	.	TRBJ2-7	CASSSTGAGGEYSDEQYF	TGTGCCAGCAGCTCCACGGGGGCAGGGGGGGAATATTCTGACGAGCAGTACTTC
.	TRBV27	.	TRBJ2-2	CASSLIESTGELFF	TGTGCCAGCAGTTTAATCGAGTCAACCGGGGAGCTGTTTTTT
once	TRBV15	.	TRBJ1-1	CATSTPRAMNTEAFF	TGTGCCACCAGCACCCCCCGGGCGATGAACACTGAAGCTTTCTTT
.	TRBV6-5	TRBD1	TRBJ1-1	CASRAFPTGGSEAFF	TGTGCCAGCAGAGCATTCCCGACAGGGGGCAGTGAAGCTTTCTTT
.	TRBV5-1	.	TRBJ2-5	CASSLPGTQETQYF	TGCGCCAGCAGCTTACCAGGGACTCAAGAGACCCAGTACTTC
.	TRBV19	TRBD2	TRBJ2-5	CASSMGGLAGAVETQYF	TGTGCCAGTAGTATGGGGGGACTAGCGGGGGCTGTAGAGACCCAGTACTTC
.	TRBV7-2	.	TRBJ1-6	CASSFGYSINSPLHF	TGTGCCAGCAGCTTCGGGTACAGTATTAATTCACCCCTCCACTTT
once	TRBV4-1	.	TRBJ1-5	CASSQDIGPRQPQHF	TGCGCCAGCAGCCAAGACATAGGGCCTCGGCAGCCCCAGCATTTT
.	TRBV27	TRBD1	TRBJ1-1	CASSRYRGEGTEAFF	TGTGCCAGCAGCCGGTACAGGGGCGAGGGCACTGAAGCTTTCTTT
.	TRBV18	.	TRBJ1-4	CASSLQNTNEKLFF	TGTGCCAGCTCACTCCAGAACACTAATGAAAAACTGTTTTTT
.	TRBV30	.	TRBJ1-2	CAWSTDSYYGYTF	TGTGCCTGGAGTACAGACAGCTACTATGGCTACACCTTC
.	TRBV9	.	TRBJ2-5	CASSANGLQQETQYF	TGTGCCAGCAGCGCGAATGGGCTGCAGCAAGAGACCCAGTACTTC
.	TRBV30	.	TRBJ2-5	CAWSVGAGLGETQYF	TGTGCCTGGAGTGTAGGGGCAGGGCTGGGAGAGACCCAGTACTTC
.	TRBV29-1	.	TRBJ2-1	CSVEGGGELSYNEQFF	TGCAGCGTTGAAGGTGGAGGGGAGTTGTCCTACAATGAGCAGTTCTTC
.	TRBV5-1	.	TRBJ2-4	CASTQGGENIQYF	TGCGCCAGCACCCAGGGGGGGGAAAACATTCAGTACTTC
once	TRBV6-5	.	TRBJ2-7	CASSLNPGATYEQYF	TGTGCCAGCAGTCTCAACCCAGGGGCAACCTACGAGCAGTACTTC
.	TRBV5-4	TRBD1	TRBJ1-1	CASSWGDRGYAEAFF	TGTGCCAGCAGCTGGGGGGACAGGGGGTACGCTGAAGCTTTCTTT
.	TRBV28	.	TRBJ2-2	CASSLWGSAANTGELFF	TGTGCCAGCAGTTTATGGGGAAGCGCGGCGAACACCGGGGAGCTGTTTTTT
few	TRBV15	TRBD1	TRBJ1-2	CATSNFQGGPLKGYTF	TGTGCCACCAGCAACTTCCAGGGGGGGCCCCTAAAGGGCTACACCTTC
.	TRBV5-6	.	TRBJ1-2	CASSLGTGIYGYTF	TGTGCCAGCAGCCTTGGCACGGGGATCTATGGCTACACCTTC
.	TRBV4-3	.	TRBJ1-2	CASSQDAGLSGGYTF	TGCGCCAGCAGCCAAGATGCCGGACTCTCCGGTGGCTACACCTTC
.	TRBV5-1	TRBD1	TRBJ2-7	CASSPGQGAANEQYF	TGCGCCAGCAGCCCAGGACAGGGAGCGGCTAACGAGCAGTACTTC
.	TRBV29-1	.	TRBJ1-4	CSVDLNEKLFF	TGCAGCGTTGATCTTAATGAAAAACTGTTTTTT
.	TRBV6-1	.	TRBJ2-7	CASMSGWGAAYEQYF	TGTGCCAGCATGAGTGGCTGGGGAGCCGCCTACGAGCAGTACTTC
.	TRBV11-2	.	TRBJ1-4	CASSLDRDPNEKLFF	TGTGCCAGCAGCTTAGACCGGGACCCTAATGAAAAACTGTTTTTT
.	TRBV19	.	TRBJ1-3	CASSSNSDGNTIYF	TGTGCCAGTAGTTCGAACTCGGATGGAAACACCATATATTTT
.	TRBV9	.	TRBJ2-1	CASSAGDYNEQFF	TGTGCCAGCAGCGCCGGGGATTACAATGAGCAGTTCTTC
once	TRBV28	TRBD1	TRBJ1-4	CASRTGGPKEKLFF	TGTGCCAGCAGGACAGGGGGCCCCAAAGAAAAACTGTTTTTT
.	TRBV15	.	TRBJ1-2	CATSIDVLDYGYTF	TGTGCCACCAGCATTGACGTTTTAGACTATGGCTACACCTTC
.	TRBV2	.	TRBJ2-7	CASSEVAARPGSEQYF	TGTGCCAGCAGTGAGGTCGCGGCTAGACCGGGAAGCGAGCAGTACTTC
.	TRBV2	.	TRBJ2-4	CASHHGGAKNIQYF	TGTGCCAGCCACCACGGGGGCGCCAAAAACATTCAGTACTTC
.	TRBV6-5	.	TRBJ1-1	CASSYRGMNTEAFF	TGTGCCAGCAGTTACAGGGGCATGAACACTGAAGCTTTCTTT
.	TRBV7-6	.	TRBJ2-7	CASSLDWGEQYF	TGTGCCAGCAGCTTAGATTGGGGCGAGCAGTACTTC
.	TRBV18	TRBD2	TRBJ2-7	CASSPPSSGGVEQYF	TGTGCCAGCTCACCACCGTCTAGCGGGGGGGTCGAGCAGTACTTC